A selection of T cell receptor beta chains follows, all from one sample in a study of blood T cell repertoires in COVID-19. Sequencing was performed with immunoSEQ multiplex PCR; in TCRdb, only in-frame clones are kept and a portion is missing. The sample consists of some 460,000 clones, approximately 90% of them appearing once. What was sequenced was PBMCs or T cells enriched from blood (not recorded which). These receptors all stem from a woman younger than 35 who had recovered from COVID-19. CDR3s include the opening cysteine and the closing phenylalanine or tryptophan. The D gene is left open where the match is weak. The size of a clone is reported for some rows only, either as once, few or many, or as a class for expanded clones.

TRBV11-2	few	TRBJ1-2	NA	TGTGCCAGCAGCTTAGTACAGGGATCGAGGTATGGCTACACCTTC	CASSLVQGSRYGYTF
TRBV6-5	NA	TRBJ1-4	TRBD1	TGTGCCAGCAGAGAGGGGACAGGGGGCTTAGAAAAACTGTTTTTT	CASREGTGGLEKLFF
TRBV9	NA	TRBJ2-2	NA	TGTGCCAGCAGCTCCTCGAACACCGGGGAGCTGTTTTTT	CASSSSNTGELFF
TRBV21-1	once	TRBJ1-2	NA	TGTGCCAGCAGCAAATCTTTATATGGCTACACCTTC	CASSKSLYGYTF
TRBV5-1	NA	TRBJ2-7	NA	TGCGCCAGCAGCTTGACTGGAGACTACGAGCAGTACTTC	CASSLTGDYEQYF
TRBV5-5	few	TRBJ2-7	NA	TGTGCCAGCAGCTTGGGCAGGGTGAACGAGCAGTACTTC	CASSLGRVNEQYF
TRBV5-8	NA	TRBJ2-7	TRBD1	TGTGCCAGCAGCTTGGAGGGGGCCCTCTACGAGCAGTACTTC	CASSLEGALYEQYF
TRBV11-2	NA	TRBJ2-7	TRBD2	TGTGCCAGCAGCCCCGGTCAGGGTCGCGGGGGGCCCTCCTACGAGCAGTACTTC	CASSPGQGRGGPSYEQYF
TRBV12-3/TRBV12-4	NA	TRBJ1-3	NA	TGTGCCAGCAGAGAAGACACTGGAAACACCATATATTTT	CASREDTGNTIYF
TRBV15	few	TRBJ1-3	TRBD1	TGTGCCACCAGCGACCGGGACAGGGGAAACACCATATATTTT	CATSDRDRGNTIYF
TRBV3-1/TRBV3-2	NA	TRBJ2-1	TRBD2	TGTGCCAGCAGCCCAGCTCCGGGACTAGGCTACAATGAGCAGTTCTTC	CASSPAPGLGYNEQFF
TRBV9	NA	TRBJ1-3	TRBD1	TGTGCCAGCAGCCGAACAGGGGGCTTCCTAAGCGGCATAACTGGAAACACCATATATTTT	CASSRTGGFLSGITGNTIYF
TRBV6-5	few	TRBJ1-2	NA	TGTGCCAGCAGTAATCGGGGGGGCTACACCTTC	CASSNRGGYTF
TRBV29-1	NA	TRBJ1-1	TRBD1	TGCAGCGTTGAAGATCTACGTGACAGGGGGCCTGAAGCTTTCTTT	CSVEDLRDRGPEAFF
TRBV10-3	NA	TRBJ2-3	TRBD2	TGTGCCATCAGTGAGTCGAGTTCCCCAGCGGGGACCCGCAGGGATACGCAGTATTTT	CAISESSSPAGTRRDTQYF
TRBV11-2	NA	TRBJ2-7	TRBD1	TGTGCCAGCAGCTTACTATACAGGGGAGTCCACGAGCAGTACTTC	CASSLLYRGVHEQYF
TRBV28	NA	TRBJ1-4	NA	TGTGCCAGCTCCCCCCCGGGGGGGGTGGAAAAACTGTTTTTT	CASSPPGGVEKLFF
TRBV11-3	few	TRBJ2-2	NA	TGTGCCAGCAGCTTAGATGAGAAAGGAAGACATTCGAACACCGGGGAGCTGTTTTTT	CASSLDEKGRHSNTGELFF
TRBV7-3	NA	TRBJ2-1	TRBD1	TGTGCCAGCAGCTCCCTAACGGGACAGGGGATGAATGAGCAGTTCTTC	CASSSLTGQGMNEQFF
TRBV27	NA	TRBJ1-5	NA	TGTGCCAGCAGTTTACGGGGGGCGGAGGAGCCCCAGCATTTT	CASSLRGAEEPQHF
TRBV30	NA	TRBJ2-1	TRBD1	TGTGCTTTCGACCGGGACAGGTACTACAATGAGCAGTTCTTC	CAFDRDRYYNEQFF
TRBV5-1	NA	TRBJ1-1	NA	TGCGCCAGCAGCTTCATGTTATTGTCGGGTACGGGTGAAGCTTTCTTT	CASSFMLLSGTGEAFF
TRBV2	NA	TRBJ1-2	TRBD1	TGTGCCAGCAGTCGGGACAGGTCTGGCGGCTACACCTTC	CASSRDRSGGYTF
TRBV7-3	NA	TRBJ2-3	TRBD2	TGTGCCAGCAGCTTAACGACCCCTAGCGGGGGATCAGATACGCAGTATTTT	CASSLTTPSGGSDTQYF
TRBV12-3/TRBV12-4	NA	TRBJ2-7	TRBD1	TGTGCCAGCAGTTTTCAGGGGGCGGGCGAGCAGTACTTC	CASSFQGAGEQYF
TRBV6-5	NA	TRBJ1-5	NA	TGTGCCAGCAGTTACTCGGGCCCTAGCAATCAGCCCCAGCATTTT	CASSYSGPSNQPQHF
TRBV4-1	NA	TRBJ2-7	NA	TGCGCCAGCAGCCCCCGCACAGGTAGGAAAAGACAGGACCAAAGCTCCTACGAGCAGTACTTC	CASSPRTGRKRQDQSSYEQYF
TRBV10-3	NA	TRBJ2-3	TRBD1	TGTGCCATCAGTGTGGGGACAGGGGTCCCAGATACGCAGTATTTT	CAISVGTGVPDTQYF
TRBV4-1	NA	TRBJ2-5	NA	TGCGCCAGCAGCCGTTACTATCAAGAGACCCAGTACTTC	CASSRYYQETQYF
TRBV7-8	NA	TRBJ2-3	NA	TGTGCCAGCAGCCGTCCGGGGGATACGCAGTATTTT	CASSRPGDTQYF
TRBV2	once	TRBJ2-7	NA	TGTGCCAGCAGCCCGGAAGACAGTTTATACGAGCAGTACTTC	CASSPEDSLYEQYF
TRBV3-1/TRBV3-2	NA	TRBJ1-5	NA	TGTGCCAGCAGCCAAGGGTCAGGGCGAATTCAGCCCCAGCATTTT	CASSQGSGRIQPQHF
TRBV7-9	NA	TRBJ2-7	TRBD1	TGTGCCAGCAGTCTCGACAGGGTGAGGAACGAGCAGTACTTC	CASSLDRVRNEQYF
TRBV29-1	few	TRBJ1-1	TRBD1	TGCAGCGTTGCACCCGCAGGGGGCCTCATGAACACTGAAGCTTTCTTT	CSVAPAGGLMNTEAFF
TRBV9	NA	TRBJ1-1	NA	TGTGCCAGCAGCGTTCTATCGAACCTACCAAACACTGAAGCTTTCTTT	CASSVLSNLPNTEAFF
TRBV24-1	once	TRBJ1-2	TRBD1	TGTGCCACCAGTGACTACGGACAGGTTCGTGGCTACACCTTC	CATSDYGQVRGYTF
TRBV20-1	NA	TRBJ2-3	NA	TGCAGTGCCTACACAGATACGCAGTATTTT	CSAYTDTQYF
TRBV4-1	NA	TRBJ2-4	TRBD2	TGCGCCAGCAGCCAAGAATCTGGGCTCACTAGCGGGGGGTGGGCCAAAAACATTCAGTACTTC	CASSQESGLTSGGWAKNIQYF
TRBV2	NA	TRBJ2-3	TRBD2	TGTGCCAGCAGTGACGCAGAGCGGGGGGGCACAGATACGCAGTATTTT	CASSDAERGGTDTQYF
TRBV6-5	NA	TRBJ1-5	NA	TGTGCCAGCAGGGAGAGTTCCAATCAGCCCCAGCATTTT	CASRESSNQPQHF
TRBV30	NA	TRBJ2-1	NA	TGTGCCTGGGCGCCGACCTGGACAGTCAATGAGCAGTTCTTC	CAWAPTWTVNEQFF
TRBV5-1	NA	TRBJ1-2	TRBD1	TGCGCCAGCAGCTTGAGGACAGGGGGCGGCTATGGCTACACCTTC	CASSLRTGGGYGYTF
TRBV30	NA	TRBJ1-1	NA	TGTGCCTGGAACAGGGAATCGAACACTGAAGCTTTCTTT	CAWNRESNTEAFF
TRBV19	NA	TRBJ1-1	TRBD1	TGTGCCAGTAGTTCTCGGACAGGGGAAACTGAAGCTTTCTTT	CASSSRTGETEAFF
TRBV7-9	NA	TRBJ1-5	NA	TGTGCCAGCAGCTTTTCACAGGGCAGCAATCAGCCCCAGCATTTT	CASSFSQGSNQPQHF
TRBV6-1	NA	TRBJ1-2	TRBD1	TGTGCCAGCAGTGACCGGGGACAGGGGGGCTATGGCTACACCTTC	CASSDRGQGGYGYTF
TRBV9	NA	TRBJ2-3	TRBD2	TGTGCCAGCAGCGTAGAGGGGGGACTAGCGGGATTTACAGATACGCAGTATTTT	CASSVEGGLAGFTDTQYF
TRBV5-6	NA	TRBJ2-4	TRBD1	TGTGCCAGCAGCCCTGACAGGGGCGCGGGTGGAAACATTCAGTACTTC	CASSPDRGAGGNIQYF
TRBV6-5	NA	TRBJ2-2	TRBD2	TGTGCCAGCAGGGTAGGACTAGCGAACACCGGGGAGCTGTTTTTT	CASRVGLANTGELFF
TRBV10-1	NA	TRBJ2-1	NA	TGCGCCACCAGTCAGGGCTCCTACAATGAGCAGTTCTTC	CATSQGSYNEQFF
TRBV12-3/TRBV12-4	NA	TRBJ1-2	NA	TGTGCCAGCAGTTTTGGAGATTATGGCTACACCTTC	CASSFGDYGYTF
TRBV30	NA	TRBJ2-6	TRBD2	TGTGCCTGGAGTGGGGAGGGGTCTGGGGCCAACGTCCTGACTTTC	CAWSGEGSGANVLTF
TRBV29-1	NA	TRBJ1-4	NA	TGCAGCGCCGTAGGGGTGACTAATGAAAAACTGTTTTTT	CSAVGVTNEKLFF
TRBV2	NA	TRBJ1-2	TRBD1	TGTGCCAGCAGTAAAGACAGGGGGCGTAGTGGCTACACCTTC	CASSKDRGRSGYTF
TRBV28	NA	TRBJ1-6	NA	TGTGCCAGCAGTTTATTGACATCACCTGGATCACCCCTCCACTTT	CASSLLTSPGSPLHF
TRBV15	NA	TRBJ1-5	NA	TGTGCCACCGGTACGGACAGTCTAGGGCCCCAGCATTTT	CATGTDSLGPQHF
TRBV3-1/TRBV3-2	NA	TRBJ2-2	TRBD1	TGTGCCAGCAGCACACAAAGACAGGGGAGTGAGCTGTTTTTT	CASSTQRQGSELFF
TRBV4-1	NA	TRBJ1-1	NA	TGCGCCAGCAGCCAAGAACTAGTAGCGGGGAACACTGAAGCTTTCTTT	CASSQELVAGNTEAFF
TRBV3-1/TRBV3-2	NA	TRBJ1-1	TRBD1	TGTGCCAGCGCAAACAGGGGGCGCGAAGCTTTCTTT	CASANRGREAFF